This TCR beta chain was sequenced during a study of cytomegalovirus exposure and HLA in healthy donors. Germline V gene sequence: CDR1 SGHRS, CDR2 YFSETQ. CDR3 length: 15 residues. V was trimmed by 5 bases and J by 4 bases, leaving 18 bases between them. PCR primers comprised 60 Vbeta and 13 Jbeta primers. Here immunoSEQ multiplex PCR was the method, and the copy in TCRdb shows in-frame clones only, minus some. The sample has some 110,000 clones, about 80% seen once. The rearrangement links TRBV5-1 to TRBJ1-1; D gene ambiguous. The clonotype comes from a man aged 60 to 75 in good health and CMV-seropositive. The specimen sequenced was PBMCs. The CDR3 loop is CASSPSAALGTEAFF. The CDR3 nucleotides are TGCGCCAGCAGTCCCAGCGCAGCCTTAGGCACTGAAGCTTTCTTT.